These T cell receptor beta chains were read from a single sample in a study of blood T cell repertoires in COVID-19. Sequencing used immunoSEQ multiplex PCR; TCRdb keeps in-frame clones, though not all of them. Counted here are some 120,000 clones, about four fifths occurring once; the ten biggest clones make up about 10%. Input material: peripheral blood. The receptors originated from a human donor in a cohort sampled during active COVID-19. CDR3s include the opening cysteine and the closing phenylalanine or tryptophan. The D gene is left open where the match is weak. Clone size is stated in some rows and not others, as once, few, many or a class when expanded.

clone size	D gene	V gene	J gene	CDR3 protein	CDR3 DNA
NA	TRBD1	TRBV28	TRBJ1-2	CASSPGQGQSFNYGYTF	TGTGCCAGCAGTCCTGGACAGGGGCAAAGTTTTAACTATGGCTACACCTTC
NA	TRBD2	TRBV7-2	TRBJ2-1	CASSLVLAGGVNEQFF	TGTGCCAGCAGCTTAGTCCTAGCGGGGGGGGTCAATGAGCAGTTCTTC
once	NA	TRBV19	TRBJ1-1	CASSIIGGVWGEAFF	TGTGCCAGTAGTATAATCGGAGGGGTCTGGGGTGAAGCTTTCTTT
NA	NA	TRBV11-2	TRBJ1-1	CASSLVTVNTEAFF	TGTGCCAGCAGCTTAGTCACAGTGAACACTGAAGCTTTCTTT
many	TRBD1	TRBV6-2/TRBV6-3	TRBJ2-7	CASSPGQVRQYF	TGTGCCAGCAGCCCGGGACAGGTGCGGCAGTACTTC
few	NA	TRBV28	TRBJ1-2	CASKRGQGNGYTF	TGTGCCAGCAAACGTGGGCAAGGAAATGGCTACACCTTC
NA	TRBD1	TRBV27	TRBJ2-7	CASRQARDRGYEQYF	TGTGCCAGCAGGCAGGCCCGGGACAGGGGCTACGAGCAGTACTTC
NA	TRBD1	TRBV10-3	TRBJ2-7	CAINPSGTGASEQYF	TGTGCCATCAATCCCTCGGGGACAGGGGCTTCCGAGCAGTACTTC
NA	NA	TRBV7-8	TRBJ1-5	CASSLQPGSRGNQPQHF	TGTGCCAGCAGCTTACAGCCAGGGTCCCGGGGCAATCAGCCCCAGCATTTT
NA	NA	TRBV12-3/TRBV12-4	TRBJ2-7	CASSSGYEQYF	TGTGCCAGCAGTTCAGGCTACGAGCAGTACTTC
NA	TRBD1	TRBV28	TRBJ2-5	CASSLLGQGGETQYF	TGTGCCAGCAGTTTATTGGGACAGGGAGGGGAGACCCAGTACTTC
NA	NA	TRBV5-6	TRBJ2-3	CASRFAGTDTQYF	TGTGCCAGCAGATTCGCCGGGACAGATACGCAGTATTTT
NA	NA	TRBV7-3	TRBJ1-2	CASSLLSGGAHGYTF	TGTGCCAGCAGCTTGCTCTCGGGGGGCGCTCATGGCTACACCTTC
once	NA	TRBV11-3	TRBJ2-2	CASSLTAPGELFF	TGTGCCAGCAGCCTGACTGCCCCCGGGGAGCTGTTTTTT
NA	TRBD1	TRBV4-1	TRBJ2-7	CASSHGQGSYEQYF	TGCGCCAGCAGCCACGGACAGGGTTCCTACGAGCAGTACTTC
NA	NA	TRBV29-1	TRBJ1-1	CSGFLERNAEAFF	TGCAGCGGGTTCCTAGAGAGGAACGCTGAAGCTTTCTTT
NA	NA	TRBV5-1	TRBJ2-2	CASSRDRVGSTGELFF	TGCGCCAGCAGCCGCGACAGGGTCGGGAGCACCGGGGAGCTGTTTTTT
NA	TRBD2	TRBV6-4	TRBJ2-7	CASSPEGGGAYEQYF	TGTGCCAGCAGTCCGGAGGGCGGGGGGGCCTACGAGCAGTACTTC
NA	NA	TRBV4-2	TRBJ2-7	CASSQEGPEQYF	TGTGCCAGCAGCCAAGAGGGGCCTGAGCAGTACTTC
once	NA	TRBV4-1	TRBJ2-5	CASSQVAGTQYF	TGCGCCAGCAGCCAAGTCGCGGGGACCCAGTACTTC
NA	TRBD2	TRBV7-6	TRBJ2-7	CASSSGLRTSGGDNYEQYF	TGTGCCAGCAGCTCCGGGCTACGGACTAGCGGGGGGGATAACTACGAGCAGTACTTC
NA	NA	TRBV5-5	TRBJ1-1	CASSLVLANTEAFF	TGTGCCAGCAGCTTGGTACTTGCTAACACTGAAGCTTTCTTT
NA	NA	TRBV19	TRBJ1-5	CASSMGDHNQPQHF	TGTGCCAGTAGTATGGGCGACCACAATCAGCCCCAGCATTTT
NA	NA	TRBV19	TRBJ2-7	CASSINSGVLYEQYF	TGTGCCAGTAGTATTAATTCGGGAGTTCTTTACGAGCAGTACTTC
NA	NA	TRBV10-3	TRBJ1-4	CAISESSDEKLFF	TGTGCCATCAGTGAGTCGAGTGATGAAAAACTGTTTTTT